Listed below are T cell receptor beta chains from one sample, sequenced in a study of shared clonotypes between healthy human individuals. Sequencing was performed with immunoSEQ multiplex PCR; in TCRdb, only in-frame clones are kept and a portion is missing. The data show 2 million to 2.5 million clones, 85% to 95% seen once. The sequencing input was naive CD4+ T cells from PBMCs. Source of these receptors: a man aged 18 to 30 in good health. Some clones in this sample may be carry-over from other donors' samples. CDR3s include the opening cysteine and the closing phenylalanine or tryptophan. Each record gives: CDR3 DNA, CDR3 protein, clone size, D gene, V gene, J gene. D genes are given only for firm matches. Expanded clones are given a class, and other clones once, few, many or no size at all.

TGTGCCAGCAGCTTAGTGGCTAGCGGGGAGCTGTTTTTT	CASSLVASGELFF	-	-	TRBV7-7	TRBJ2-2
TGCGCCAGCAGCTTGGTAGTGACAGATACGCAGTATTTT	CASSLVVTDTQYF	-	-	TRBV5-1	TRBJ2-3
TGCGCCAGCAGCCAAGAAATCGTCAGCAATCAGCCCCAGCATTTT	CASSQEIVSNQPQHF	-	-	TRBV4-1	TRBJ1-5
TGTGCCGGCTCGGGGCCACTAAACTATGGCTACACCTTC	CAGSGPLNYGYTF	once	-	TRBV7-2	TRBJ1-2
TGTGCCACCAGCAGAGCGGCGTGGTCGGGAACCTACGAGCAGTACTTC	CATSRAAWSGTYEQYF	-	-	TRBV15	TRBJ2-7
TGTGCCATCAGTGAATCAGTGGGGGGAGGGTACAATGAGCAGTTCTTC	CAISESVGGGYNEQFF	-	TRBD2	TRBV10-3	TRBJ2-1
TGTGCCAGCAGTGAAGCGGGACCAGGGTTCTACGAGCAGTACTTC	CASSEAGPGFYEQYF	-	-	TRBV6-1	TRBJ2-7
TGTGCCAGCAGTCCAATATACCAACAGGGCTACGAGCAGTACTTC	CASSPIYQQGYEQYF	once	-	TRBV6-5	TRBJ2-7
TGCGCCAGCAGCTTGGGGACAGGGGGGCTGGCAGATACGCAGTATTTT	CASSLGTGGLADTQYF	-	TRBD1	TRBV5-1	TRBJ2-3
TGTGCCAGCAGCGTCCCTCGGGGTGGAGGTAATTCAGATACGCAGTATTTT	CASSVPRGGGNSDTQYF	-	-	TRBV9	TRBJ2-3
TGTGCCAGCAGCTACAATCGGGGCCCCCAAGAGACCCAGTACTTC	CASSYNRGPQETQYF	-	-	TRBV2	TRBJ2-5
TGTGCCAGTAGTATGCAAGGGAACACTGAAGCTTTCTTT	CASSMQGNTEAFF	-	-	TRBV19	TRBJ1-1
TGTGCCAGCAGGCTAGATAGCAATCAGCCCCAGCATTTT	CASRLDSNQPQHF	once	-	TRBV6-1	TRBJ1-5
TGTGCCAGCTCGCAACAGAGACCCAACACTGAAGCTTTCTTT	CASSQQRPNTEAFF	-	-	TRBV18	TRBJ1-1
TGTGCCAGCGGACAAGGACAAGCTGGAAACACCATATATTTT	CASGQGQAGNTIYF	-	-	TRBV7-8	TRBJ1-3
TGTGCCAGCAGCCTATCCTCAGCGGGAGAGGGTGAGCAGTTCTTC	CASSLSSAGEGEQFF	-	TRBD2	TRBV6-4	TRBJ2-1